The 30 T cell receptor beta chains below all came from one sample that was sequenced in a study of T-cell reconstitution after alpha-beta-depleted transplantation in children. The authors prepared the TCRbeta library with unique molecular identifiers. TCRdb re-called the PCR reads through MiXCR, storing one row per CDR3 protein. The sample consists of about 980,000 distinct CDR3 sequences, roughly 31% of them appearing once. The sample was PBMCs, mostly from graft donor cells, taken 360 days after TCRalphabeta/CD19-depleted stem cell transplant. These receptor sequences come from a boy under two years old who had a stem cell transplant for SCID, so the T cells may come from the graft donor.

There are a few counts of this clonotype. The junction departs from germline at one end; a sequencing error may be responsible. V gene TRBV5-1 combines with J gene TRBJ2-1; D tentatively reads TRBD1 or TRBD2 (5 bases each). Germline V gives CDR1 SGHRS, CDR2 YFSETQ. The CDR3 extends over 15 amino acids. The CDR3 DNA reads TGCGCCAGCAGTCTTAAACCGGGGCTCAACAATGAGCAGTTCTTT. Protein: CASSLKPGLNNEQFF.

This clonotype has ten or more counts. V usage is TRBV5-1 and J usage is TRBJ2-3, with a weak D call TRBD1 (5 bases). The CDR3 sequence is 15 residues long. From germline, CDR1 is SGHRS and CDR2 YFSETQ. Trimming cost V 4 bases and J 0 bases, with 12 bases left between them. CDR3 nucleotides: TGCGCCAGCAGCCCTCGACAGTCCAGCACAGATACGCAGTATTTT. Its protein product is CASSPRQSSTDTQYF. Filled out from reference TRBV5-1 and TRBJ2-3, the complete variable domain reads KAGVTQTPRYLIKTRGQQVTLSCSPISGHRSVSWYQQTPGQGLQFLFEYFSETQRNKGNFPGRFSGRQFSNSRSEMNVSTLELGDSALYLCASSPRQSSTDTQYFGPGTRLTVL.

This clonotype was picked up a small number of times. This rearrangement joins TRBV20-1 to TRBJ2-5; D is uncertain. Trimming stripped 3 bases from V and 0 bases from J, with 2 bases between. The germline gives CDR1 DFQATT, CDR2 SNEGSKA (reference sequence). The CDR3 is 11 residues long. The CDR3 DNA reads TGCAGTGCTAGTAACCAAGAGACCCAGTACTTC. It encodes CSASNQETQYF.

This clonotype has more than one count but fewer than ten. V gene TRBV7-9 combines with J gene TRBJ2-7, with D perhaps TRBD2 (7 bases). The CDR3 is 17 amino acids. The germline gives CDR1 SEHNR, CDR2 FQNEAQ (reference sequence). The germline V and J ends were trimmed by 0 bases and 0 bases, with 15 bases remaining between them. Written as DNA, the CDR3 is TGTGCCAGCAGCTTAGCAGGGGGGGTCAAATCCTCCTACGAGCAGTACTTC. It specifies CASSLAGGVKSSYEQYF. Full variable domain (outside the CDR3, taken from reference TRBV7-9 and TRBJ2-7): DTGVSQNPRHKITKRGQNVTFRCDPISEHNRLYWYRQTLGQGPEFLTYFQNEAQLEKSRLLSDRFSAERPKGSFSTLEIQRTEQGDSAMYLCASSLAGGVKSSYEQYFGPGTRLTVT.

J is TRBJ2-2 and V is TRBV7-3; 8 bases map to TRBD1. The CDR3 has 15 amino acids. V dropped 4 bases and J dropped 7; count of bases not matched to a gene: 8. Germline V gives CDR1 SGHTA, CDR2 FQGTGA. The chain's CDR3 is CASSSRGLNGGELFF. The CDR3 nucleotides read TGTGCCAGCAGCTCCAGGGGGCTAAATGGCGGGGAGCTGTTTTTT.

This sequence joins TRBV20-1 and TRBJ2-7; 14 nucleotides match TRBD2. The CDR3 has 17 residues. From germline, CDR1 is DFQATT and CDR2 SNEGSKA (reference sequence). The ends lost 6 bases at V and 0 bases at J; junction bases unmatched: 10. This CDR3 reads CSAEPGLAGAFSYEQYF. DNA for the CDR3: TGCAGTGCCGAACCGGGACTAGCGGGGGCCTTCTCCTACGAGCAGTACTTC.

The genes are TRBV20-1 and TRBJ1-2, with 7 bases lining up with TRBD1. CDR1 and CDR2 from the germline V gene are DFQATT and SNEGSKA (reference sequence). V shed 5 bases, J shed 5 bases, and the junction held 5 bases outside the gene matches. The CDR3 totals 12 residues. The CDR3 nucleotides read TGCAGTGCTCCCCACAGGGGATATGGCTACACCTTC. It yields the protein CSAPHRGYGYTF.

This clonotype was seen only once. This chain joins TRBV5-1 and TRBJ2-7; D not certain. Germline values: CDR1 SGHRS, CDR2 YFSETQ. V was clipped by 1 base and J by 0 bases, with 8 bases between them. The CDR3 consists of 14 residues. CDR3 nucleotides: TGCGCCAGCAGCTTGACGGCCCCCTCCTACGAGCAGTACTTC. Amino acid sequence: CASSLTAPSYEQYF.

This clonotype was seen a handful of times. The junction does not match germline at one end; this may be a read error. The rearrangement links TRBV25-1 to TRBJ2-1, with D possibly matching TRBD1 (6 bases). The CDR3 is 17 residues long. Germline CDR1 is MGHDK and CDR2 is SYGVNS. CDR3 amino acids: CASSEWQGLSSYNEQFF. The CDR3 coding sequence is TGTGCCAGCAGCGAATGGCAGGGGTTGAGCTCCTACAATGAGCAGTTCTTC.

This clonotype was recorded a few times. The J gene is TRBJ2-7, the V gene TRBV27; TRBD1 might be the D (5 bases). Per germline, CDR1 MNHEY and CDR2 SMNVEV (reference sequence). This CDR3 spans 15 amino acids. V was clipped by 5 bases and J by 1 base, with 15 bases between them. DNA for the CDR3: TGTGCCAGCAGTCCCTACAGGCTTCTTTCCTACGAGCAGTACTTC. The encoded protein is CASSPYRLLSYEQYF.

In this sample, this clonotype turned up many times. The V gene is TRBV12-3 or TRBV12-4, the J gene TRBJ2-5; D is ambiguous. V was shortened by 5 bases and J by 2 bases, with 9 bases between the two germline ends. The CDR3 has 13 residues. CDR3 protein: CASSGNKQETQYF. CDR3 bases: TGTGCCAGCAGTGGAAACAAGCAAGAGACCCAGTACTTC.

The chain couples TRBV25-1 to TRBJ2-1; D possibly corresponds to TRBD2 (6 bases). Germline CDR1 reads MGHDK; CDR2 reads SYGVNS. The CDR3 is made up of 15 amino acids. V lost 1 base and J lost 5, with 12 bases in between. CDR3 coding DNA: TGTGCCAGCAGTGAATGGGGGGTTTCTAACAATGAGCAGTTCTTC. Encoded protein: CASSEWGVSNNEQFF.

This rearrangement joins TRBV20-1 to TRBJ2-1; the match to TRBD1 covers 7 bases. The CDR3 is 12 amino acids. V was clipped by 5 bases and J by 12 bases; unmatched bases: 10. The germline gives CDR1 DFQATT, CDR2 SNEGSKA (reference sequence). CDR3 sequence: CSAVIQGWTQFF. The CDR3 nucleotides are TGCAGTGCTGTGATACAGGGGTGGACGCAGTTCTTC.

V gene TRBV5-1 combines with J gene TRBJ2-7, with 11 bases fitting TRBD2. The CDR3 covers 15 residues. V trimming: 0 bases; J trimming: 3 bases; junction bases outside the gene matches: 2. Germline CDR1 is SGHRS and CDR2 is YFSETQ. CDR3 amino acids: CASSLELAGVYEQYF. The DNA of the CDR3 is TGCGCCAGCAGCTTGGAACTAGCGGGGGTCTACGAGCAGTACTTC.

There are a few counts of this clonotype. The CDR3 DNA reads as TGTGCCAGCAGCCAAGTTATACTAGCGGGGATCAATGGGGAGACCCAGTACTTC. Protein: CASSQVILAGINGETQYF. This chain joins TRBV4-2 and TRBJ2-5; 10 nucleotides agree with TRBD2. Germline V gene lookup returns CDR1 LGHNA and CDR2 YNFKEQ. The CDR3 consists of 18 residues. After removal of 1 base from V and 5 bases from J, the junction contained 13 bases not matched to a gene.

The rearrangement uses TRBV5-1 and TRBJ2-7; D unclear. The V gene lost 6 bases and the J gene lost 5 bases, with 24 bases spanning the gap. The CDR3 is 16 amino acids. Germline values: CDR1 SGHRS, CDR2 YFSETQ. The CDR3 region is CASTPPVGPELHEQYF. CDR3 in DNA: TGCGCCAGCACCCCTCCGGTTGGACCGGAACTGCACGAGCAGTACTTC.

The V and J genes are TRBV5-1 and TRBJ2-7; 10 bases are shared with TRBD2. The V segment lost 4 bases and the J segment 2 bases; nucleotides outside the gene matches: 6. CDR1 and CDR2 (germline): SGHRS, YFSETQ. The CDR3 has 15 residues. The CDR3 DNA reads TGCGCCAGCAGCCCGACTAGCGGGTTAGCCTACGAGCAGTACTTC. Translated: CASSPTSGLAYEQYF.

The chain has TRBV20-1 and TRBJ2-2; 7 positions match TRBD2. CDR3 length equals 16 residues. The germline CDR1 and CDR2 sequences are DFQATT and SNEGSKA (reference sequence). The trim removed 4 bases at V and 4 bases at J, leaving 12 bases unmatched. The DNA of the CDR3 is TGCAGTGCTAAAGATTGGGGAGGGCTCGGCACCGGGGAGCTGTTTTTT. This encodes CSAKDWGGLGTGELFF.

The rearrangement joins TRBV20-1 to TRBJ2-7; D is undetermined. The CDR3 totals 14 residues. From germline, CDR1 is DFQATT and CDR2 SNEGSKA (reference sequence). The ends were cut back, 1 base at V and 1 base at J, with 11 bases in the middle. The CDR3 loop is CSARVPLPSYEQYF. CDR3 nucleotide sequence: TGCAGTGCTAGAGTTCCCCTGCCGTCCTACGAGCAGTACTTC.

The V gene is TRBV3-1, the J gene TRBJ2-5; 9 nucleotides agree with TRBD2. Trimming removed 2 bases from V and 4 bases from J; junction bases left unmatched: 5. The CDR3 length is 15 residues. Germline V lookup: CDR1 LGHDT, CDR2 YNNKEL (reference sequence). DNA for the CDR3: TGTGCCAGCAGCCAAAGCGGGGGGAGAGCAGAGACCCAGTACTTC. The encoded protein is CASSQSGGRAETQYF.

This chain joins TRBV25-1 and TRBJ2-7, with TRBD1 matching over 8 bases. The germline V gene has CDR1 MGHDK and CDR2 SYGVNS. This CDR3 is 16 amino acids long. Germline trimming cut 3 bases from V and 3 bases from J; bases unmatched to any gene: 10. CDR3 protein: CASSDDLGQGSYEQYF. The CDR3 DNA is TGTGCCAGCAGTGATGATCTAGGACAGGGAAGCTACGAGCAGTACTTC.

The V gene is TRBV4-1, the J gene TRBJ2-5, with 7 bases lining up with TRBD1. Germline trimming cut 4 bases from V and 4 bases from J; bases unmatched to any gene: 9. The CDR3 length is 15 residues. The germline gives CDR1 MGHRA, CDR2 YSYEKL. The CDR3 here is CASSLNDRVGETQYF. DNA of the CDR3: TGCGCCAGCAGCCTTAATGACAGGGTCGGAGAGACCCAGTACTTC.

This chain uses TRBV19 with TRBJ2-7; 10 nucleotides agree with TRBD1. V shed 8 bases, J shed 5 bases, and the junction held 12 bases outside the gene matches. The CDR3 contains 15 residues. CDR1 is LNHDA, CDR2 SQIVND, per germline (reference sequence). The CDR3 DNA follows: TGTGCCAGTCGGGGAGGAGGGACAGGGGAAGACGAGCAGTACTTC. Translated, it gives CASRGGGTGEDEQYF.

V is TRBV6-2 or TRBV6-3 and J is TRBJ2-1, with 7 bases identical to TRBD2. The CDR3 spans 14 residues. Trimming at V came to 5 bases and at J to 5 bases, leaving 6 bases not matched to a gene. Germline V lookup: CDR1 MNHEY, CDR2 SVGEGT. The CDR3 is CASSTGTTNNEQFF. The CDR3, as DNA: TGTGCCAGCAGTACCGGGACTACCAACAATGAGCAGTTCTTC.

The chain uses TRBV6-5 and TRBJ1-2; D is possibly TRBD1 (6 bases). V shed 6 bases and J shed 2 bases, with 16 bases lying between them. This CDR3 spans 15 amino acids. Germline V gene lookup returns CDR1 MNHEY and CDR2 SVGAGI. The CDR3 loop reads CASRGPGQNNYGYTF. The CDR3 DNA reads TGTGCCAGCAGGGGACCCGGACAGAACAACTATGGCTACACCTTC.

This clonotype appeared a few times. This chain joins TRBV4-1 and TRBJ2-2; D gene uncertain. The CDR3 extends over 13 amino acids. Germline V gives CDR1 MGHRA, CDR2 YSYEKL. Trimming took off 4 bases at V and 5 bases at J, with 8 bases between the two ends. The DNA of the CDR3 is TGCGCCAGCAGCCCAACGAGGACCGGGGAGCTGTTTTTT. This codes for CASSPTRTGELFF.

This chain connects TRBV6-5 to TRBJ1-4, with 9 bases matching TRBD1. Germline lookup yields CDR1 MNHEY and CDR2 SVGAGI. The CDR3 length is 15 residues. V lost 4 bases and J lost 7; bases outside the gene matches: 7. CDR3 amino acids: CASSFNRGLAEKLFF. Written as DNA, the CDR3 is TGTGCCAGCAGTTTTAACAGGGGGCTGGCTGAAAAACTGTTTTTT.

The chain joins TRBV27 to TRBJ2-1, with 8 bases that match TRBD1. The V and J ends lost 5 bases and 3 bases, in that order; junction bases with no gene match: 6. The CDR3 is made up of 15 amino acids. Germline CDR1 is MNHEY and CDR2 is SMNVEV (reference sequence). CDR3 amino acids: CASSIRGPRYNEQFF. The CDR3 coding sequence is TGTGCCAGCAGTATCAGGGGGCCCCGCTACAATGAGCAGTTCTTC.

The V call is TRBV20-1, the J call TRBJ2-2, with D possibly TRBD2 on 6 matching bases. Germline-derived CDR1 and CDR2 are DFQATT and SNEGSKA (reference sequence). The CDR3 length is 17 residues. V was trimmed by 5 bases and J by 0 bases, leaving 19 bases between them. DNA of the CDR3: TGCAGTGCTCCTAATTTCGGGACTTTTACGAACACCGGGGAGCTGTTTTTT. This sequence encodes CSAPNFGTFTNTGELFF.

This clonotype was counted between two and nine times. The chain joins TRBV6-1 to TRBJ2-1; D call uncertain. Trimming took off 7 bases at V and 0 bases at J, with 13 bases between the two ends. Germline-derived CDR1 and CDR2 are MNHNS and SASEGT. The CDR3 has 15 amino acids. Here the CDR3 reads CASTRRRSSYNEQFF. As DNA, the CDR3 is TGTGCCAGCACCCGTCGGCGAAGCTCCTACAATGAGCAGTTCTTC.